A single sample is the source of the 30 T cell receptor beta chains below, sequenced in a study of blood T cell repertoires in COVID-19. The method was immunoSEQ multiplex PCR; TCRdb's version includes in-frame clones alone and lacks a portion of them. The sample holds about 60,000 clones; around 80% are singletons and the top ten take roughly 9.7%. Sequenced material: peripheral blood. These receptors all come from a human donor in a cohort sampled during active COVID-19.

The chain couples TRBV4-3 to TRBJ2-7, with D possibly matching TRBD1 (5 bases). The CDR3 runs 13 residues. The V end was cut by 0 bases, the J end by 11 bases, with 14 bases between. Germline-derived CDR1 and CDR2 are LGHNA and YSLEER. DNA of the CDR3: TGCGCCAGCAGCCAAGACCCGACAGCCCGTAAGTACTTC. Translated: CASSQDPTARKYF.

The chain combines TRBV4-2 with TRBJ2-1; tentative D call: TRBD2 (6 bases). Germline CDR1 LGHNA, CDR2 YNFKEQ. Trimming shortened V by 3 bases and J by 0 bases, and 12 bases separated the two germline ends. CDR3 length: 16 amino acids. CDR3 residues: CASSHWGDSSYNEQFF. The CDR3 nucleotides are TGTGCCAGCAGCCATTGGGGGGACTCCTCCTACAATGAGCAGTTCTTC.

The genes are TRBV7-9 and TRBJ2-3; no reliable D call. The CDR3 extends over 14 amino acids. V was trimmed by 2 bases and J by 3 bases, leaving 9 bases between them. Per the germline V gene, CDR1 is SEHNR and CDR2 is FQNEAQ (reference sequence). The CDR3 reads CASSLTMRTDTQYF. The CDR3 coding sequence is TGTGCCAGCAGCTTAACAATGAGGACAGATACGCAGTATTTT.

In this sample, this clone turned up once. The chain recombines TRBV19 with TRBJ2-1, with a weak D call TRBD1 (6 bases). Trimming pared 1 base from V and 4 bases from J, leaving 8 bases between. Germline V gene data show CDR1 as LNHDA and CDR2 as SQIVND (reference sequence). The CDR3 runs to 14 residues. The CDR3: CASSIGGGYNEQFF. CDR3 DNA: TGTGCCAGTAGTATAGGAGGGGGTTACAATGAGCAGTTCTTC.

V gene TRBV7-6 combines with J gene TRBJ2-7; 8 bases agree with TRBD2. The CDR3 consists of 16 residues. CDR1 SGHVS and CDR2 FNYEAQ come from the germline V gene. The J segment lost 2 bases and the V segment lost 3 bases, leaving 9 bases of the junction unmatched. CDR3: CASSLGNSGAAYEQYF. CDR3 nucleotides: TGTGCCAGCAGCTTGGGGAATAGCGGGGCAGCCTACGAGCAGTACTTC.

This clone was detected a few times. This sequence joins TRBV7-2 and TRBJ2-3; TRBD2 aligns across 9 bases. The CDR3 has 13 residues. With 5 bases clipped from V and 14 bases from J, the junction kept 11 bases outside the gene matches. Germline CDR1 reads SGHTA; CDR2 reads FQGNSA. The CDR3 DNA is TGTGCCAGCAGCCCCTTAGCGGGAGTAGGGCGGTATTTT. It codes for CASSPLAGVGRYF.

This chain joins TRBV27 and TRBJ2-1, with 10 nucleotides matching TRBD2. V shed 4 bases and J 9 bases; nucleotides not matched to a gene: 9. CDR1 and CDR2 (germline): MNHEY, SMNVEV (reference sequence). The CDR3 length is 15 residues. As DNA, the CDR3 is TGTGCCAGCAGTTCACGGGCTAGCGGGGGTGTTGAGCAGTTCTTC. This translates into CASSSRASGGVEQFF.

The chain employs TRBV6-2 or TRBV6-3 and TRBJ2-7; TRBD1 is a possible D gene (5 bases). In germline, CDR1 is MNHEY, CDR2 SVGEGT. V lost 2 bases to trimming and J lost 1 base, with 12 bases between them. The CDR3 length is 15 residues. The CDR3 protein is CASSYTPDSSYEQYF. Written as DNA, the CDR3 is TGTGCCAGCAGTTACACACCTGACAGTTCCTACGAGCAGTACTTC.

This clone occurred a few times. The chain couples TRBV27 to TRBJ2-3; D might be TRBD2 (6 bases). Between the trimmed V and J ends, which lost 2 bases and 0 bases, there was a span of 9 bases. CDR1 is MNHEY, CDR2 SMNVEV, per germline (reference sequence). The CDR3 contains 15 residues. The CDR3 region has the DNA TGTGCCAGCAGTTTAGGGAGGCCAAGCACAGATACGCAGTATTTT. Amino acid sequence: CASSLGRPSTDTQYF.

The CDR3, as DNA: TGTGCCAGCTGGGGACTGAGGAGCGGGCAGTACTTC. Its protein product is CASWGLRSGQYF. V usage is TRBV6-5 and J usage is TRBJ2-7; D may be TRBD2 (6 bases). Germline assignment: CDR1 MNHEY and CDR2 SVGAGI. V lost 8 bases and J lost 9, with 17 bases in between. There are 12 residues in the CDR3.

The J gene is TRBJ2-1, the V gene TRBV19; 10 positions match TRBD2. This CDR3 has 14 residues. V gave up 8 bases and J gave up 9 bases; unmatched junction bases: 10. Germline V lookup: CDR1 LNHDA, CDR2 SQIVND (reference sequence). The chain's CDR3 is CASCTSGMTSEQFF. Here the CDR3 DNA reads TGTGCCAGTTGCACTAGCGGGATGACCAGTGAGCAGTTCTTC.

The chain has TRBV7-9 and TRBJ2-3, with TRBD2 identical over 8 bases. Germline CDR1 SEHNR, CDR2 FQNEAQ (reference sequence). The CDR3 is 15 amino acids. Unmatched junction bases numbered 4, after V lost 5 bases and J lost 0 bases. The CDR3: CASSGSSGSTDTQYF. In DNA form, the CDR3 reads TGTGCCAGCAGCGGATCTAGCGGGAGCACAGATACGCAGTATTTT. The full variable domain, completed using reference TRBV7-9 and TRBJ2-3, is DTGVSQNPRHKITKRGQNVTFRCDPISEHNRLYWYRQTLGQGPEFLTYFQNEAQLEKSRLLSDRFSAERPKGSFSTLEIQRTEQGDSAMYLCASSGSSGSTDTQYFGPGTRLTVL.

The V call is TRBV6-5, the J call TRBJ2-1, with 7 positions matching TRBD2. CDR3 length: 15 residues. After removal of 2 bases from V and 10 bases from J, the junction contained 11 bases not matched to a gene. Germline-derived CDR1 and CDR2 are MNHEY and SVGAGI. CDR3 sequence: CASSYVTGGGLEQFF. The CDR3 coding sequence is TGTGCCAGCAGTTACGTGACGGGAGGAGGGTTAGAGCAGTTCTTC.

The V call is TRBV11-2, the J call TRBJ2-5, with D maybe TRBD1 (6 bases). Trimming removed 2 bases at V and 4 bases at J, with 11 bases between. There are 14 residues in the CDR3. The germline gives CDR1 SGHAT, CDR2 FQNNGV. The CDR3 bases are TGTGCCAGCAGCTTAAACAGGGTATTAGAGACCCAGTACTTC. This codes for CASSLNRVLETQYF.

The gene calls are TRBV28 and TRBJ1-6; no clear D gene. V was trimmed by 4 bases and J by 2 bases, leaving 12 bases between them. CDR1 MDHEN and CDR2 SYDVKM come from the germline V gene. The CDR3 length is 16 residues. The CDR3 spells CASSSLDGAYNSPLHF. The DNA for the CDR3 is TGTGCCAGCAGTTCGCTTGACGGAGCCTATAATTCACCCCTCCACTTT. Using reference TRBV28 and TRBJ1-6 for the parts outside the CDR3, the full variable domain is DVKVTQSSRYLVKRTGEKVFLECVQDMDHENMFWYRQDPGLGLRLIYFSYDVKMKEKGDIPEGYSVSREKKERFSLILESASTNQTSMYLCASSSLDGAYNSPLHFGNGTRLTVT.

The chain uses TRBV3-1 (or the pseudogene TRBV3-2) and TRBJ2-7, with D possibly TRBD2 on 6 matching bases. This CDR3 spans 15 amino acids. Germline CDR1 is LGHDT and CDR2 is YNNKEL (reference sequence). V was trimmed by 0 bases and J by 0 bases, leaving 9 bases between them. CDR3 DNA: TGTGCCAGCAGCCAAGATGGGCGGGGCTCCTACGAGCAGTACTTC. It translates to CASSQDGRGSYEQYF.

The chain joins TRBV18 to TRBJ1-3; perhaps TRBD1 as D (5 bases). This CDR3 region has 15 residues. V lost 3 bases and J 1 base, leaving 10 bases between the germline ends. Germline lookup yields CDR1 KGHSH and CDR2 LQKENI. For the CDR3, the DNA is TGTGCCAGCTCACCGACGGGGGGTTCTGGAAACACCATATATTTT. It yields the protein CASSPTGGSGNTIYF.

The chain links TRBV29-1 to TRBJ1-2, with 7 bases matching TRBD1. CDR1 SQVTM and CDR2 ANQGSEA come from the germline V gene. V was pared by 6 bases and J by 2 bases, with 6 bases of the junction left unmatched. The CDR3 has 13 residues. CDR3 DNA: TGCAGCGTCCGACAGGGACCAAACTATGGCTACACCTTC. This translates into CSVRQGPNYGYTF. Using reference TRBV29-1 and TRBJ1-2 for the parts outside the CDR3, the full variable domain is SAVISQKPSRDICQRGTSLTIQCQVDSQVTMMFWYRQQPGQSLTLIATANQGSEATYESGFVIDKFPISRPNLTFSTLTVSNMSPEDSSIYLCSVRQGPNYGYTFGSGTRLTVV.

This clone was observed a few times. The CDR3 sequence: CASSPREGGGNYGYTF. The DNA of the CDR3 is TGTGCCAGCAGCCCCCGGGAGGGGGGAGGAAACTATGGCTACACCTTC. This chain uses TRBV4-2 with TRBJ1-2; a weak D match, TRBD1 (6 bases). Trimming removed 4 bases at V and 2 bases at J, with 17 bases between. Germline values: CDR1 LGHNA, CDR2 YNFKEQ. The CDR3 extends over 16 amino acids.

The chain has TRBV18 and TRBJ1-1; the match to TRBD1 covers 10 bases. The CDR3 is 14 residues long. V shed 4 bases, J shed 7 bases, and the junction held 6 bases outside the gene matches. Germline V CDR1 and CDR2: KGHSH, LQKENI. CDR3 nucleotides: TGTGCCAGCTCACTCGGACAGGGGGTAGGTGAAGCTTTCTTT. Its translation is CASSLGQGVGEAFF.

The chain employs TRBV7-9 and TRBJ2-3; D possibly corresponds to TRBD2 (5 bases). The germline V and J ends were trimmed by 2 bases and 4 bases, with 13 bases remaining between them. The germline CDR1 and CDR2 sequences are SEHNR and FQNEAQ (reference sequence). This CDR3 has 15 amino acids. CDR3 bases: TGTGCCAGCAGCTTAACCCCTCCGGGGTCAGATACGCAGTATTTT. It specifies CASSLTPPGSDTQYF.

This clone appeared a few times. The V call is TRBV7-2, the J call TRBJ2-5; D is undetermined. Germline V gives CDR1 SGHTA, CDR2 FQGNSA. The V and J ends lost 8 bases and 3 bases respectively, with 10 bases between them. The CDR3 runs to 12 residues. The DNA for the CDR3 is TGTGCCAGCGCCGCGCGTAAAGAGACCCAGTACTTC. This codes for CASAARKETQYF.

The chain joins TRBV3-1 (or the pseudogene TRBV3-2) to TRBJ1-5; the match to TRBD1 covers 10 bases. V lost 1 base and J lost 9; bases outside the gene matches: 3. Germline V gives CDR1 LGHDT, CDR2 YNNKEL (reference sequence). This CDR3 is 14 amino acids long. CDR3 amino acids: CASSQGQGATPQHF. In DNA form, the CDR3 reads TGTGCCAGCAGCCAAGGACAGGGGGCGACGCCCCAGCATTTT.

This chain joins TRBV5-4 and TRBJ1-6; D may be TRBD1 (5 bases). The CDR3 covers 12 residues. Trimming took 4 bases from V and 10 from J, leaving 9 bases between them. In germline, CDR1 is SGHNT, CDR2 YYREEE (reference sequence). For the CDR3, the DNA is TGTGCCAGCAGCCAGGGCTCCTCACCCCTCCACTTT. Encoded protein: CASSQGSSPLHF. Together with reference TRBV5-4 and TRBJ1-6, the CDR3 gives the full variable domain: ETGVTQSPTHLIKTRGQQVTLRCSSQSGHNTVSWYQQALGQGPQFIFQYYREEENGRGNFPPRFSGLQFPNYSSELNVNALELDDSALYLCASSQGSSPLHFGNGTRLTVT.

This clone appeared a few times. The rearrangement joins TRBV6-5 to TRBJ2-5; 9 nucleotides agree with TRBD2. Germline assignment: CDR1 MNHEY and CDR2 SVGAGI. This CDR3 has 15 residues. V was pared by 5 bases and J by 2 bases, with 6 bases of the junction left unmatched. CDR3 amino acids: CASSHLAGSQETQYF. Here the CDR3 DNA reads TGTGCCAGCAGTCATCTAGCGGGGTCTCAAGAGACCCAGTACTTC.

The chain couples TRBV11-2 to TRBJ1-6; D might be TRBD1 (6 bases). V lost 1 base and J lost 2, with 9 bases in between. The CDR3 is 16 amino acids. The germline gives CDR1 SGHAT, CDR2 FQNNGV. The CDR3 DNA follows: TGTGCCAGCAGCTTAGCAGGGGTCGCCTATAATTCACCCCTCCACTTT. Translated: CASSLAGVAYNSPLHF.

This clone was seen a few times. The chain employs TRBV3-1 (or the pseudogene TRBV3-2) and TRBJ1-1; D possibly corresponds to TRBD1 (6 bases). There are 17 residues in the CDR3. The V gene lost 0 bases and the J gene lost 4 bases, with 18 bases spanning the gap. Germline CDR1 is LGHDT and CDR2 is YNNKEL (reference sequence). CDR3 nucleotide sequence: TGTGCCAGCAGCCAAGATCGAACAGGGAATAGGGGCACTGAAGCTTTCTTT. Translated, it gives CASSQDRTGNRGTEAFF.

This chain connects TRBV7-9 to TRBJ2-7, with TRBD1 matching 9 bases. The germline V gene has CDR1 SEHNR and CDR2 FQNEAQ (reference sequence). The CDR3 spans 14 residues. J was trimmed by 5 bases and V by 6 bases; bases with no gene match: 8. The CDR3, as DNA: TGTGCCAGCAGATCCGGGACAGGGACCCACGAGCAGTACTTC. Translation gives CASRSGTGTHEQYF.

The chain couples TRBV6-2 or TRBV6-3 to TRBJ2-5; 12 bases agree with TRBD1. The V segment lost 4 bases and the J segment 5 bases; nucleotides outside the gene matches: 11. From germline, CDR1 is MNHEY and CDR2 SVGEGT. CDR3 length: 17 amino acids. The CDR3 here is CASSFTPGQGARETQYF. The CDR3 DNA reads TGTGCCAGCAGTTTTACTCCGGGACAGGGGGCCAGGGAGACCCAGTACTTC.

This clone appeared a single time. The rearrangement links TRBV3-1 (or the pseudogene TRBV3-2) to TRBJ2-2; 7 bases match TRBD2. Germline V gene sequence: CDR1 LGHDT, CDR2 YNNKEL (reference sequence). V lost 4 bases to trimming and J lost 6 bases; unmatched junction nucleotides: 8. The CDR3 has 15 amino acids. DNA of the CDR3: TGTGCCAGCAGCCCAAGATACGCGGGGGCCGGGGAGCTGTTTTTT. Its protein is CASSPRYAGAGELFF.